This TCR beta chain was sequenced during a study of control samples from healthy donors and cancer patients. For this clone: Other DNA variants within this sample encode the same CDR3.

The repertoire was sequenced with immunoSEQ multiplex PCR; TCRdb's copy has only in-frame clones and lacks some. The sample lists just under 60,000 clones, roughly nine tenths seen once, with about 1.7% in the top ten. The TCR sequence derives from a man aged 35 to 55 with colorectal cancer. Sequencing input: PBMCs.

The CDR3 loop is CASSPDTGRGRPQHF. CDR3 nucleotides: TGTGCCAGCAGCCCTGACACAGGACGGGGACGCCCCCAGCATTTT. V is TRBV3-1 (or the pseudogene TRBV3-2) and J is TRBJ1-5, with D tentatively TRBD1 (5 bases). V lost 4 bases, J lost 10 bases, and 20 bases lay in between. This CDR3 region has 15 residues. CDR1 is LGHDT and CDR2 is YNNKEL in the germline V gene (reference sequence).